These 32 T cell receptor beta chains share one sample of origin, sequenced in a study of shared clonotypes between healthy human individuals. Clones were read by immunoSEQ multiplex PCR, and TCRdb kept only the in-frame ones, dropping some. Of 600,000 to 750,000 clones in the sample, roughly 70% were seen once. Input material: memory CD4+ T cells sorted from blood. As to subset: CD45RA-negative fraction. These receptors came from a woman aged 25 to 39 in good health.

This chain uses TRBV28 with TRBJ2-1; D perhaps matches TRBD1 (6 bases). V lost 1 base to trimming and J lost 10 bases, with 11 bases between them. This CDR3 comprises 13 residues. Germline CDR1 reads MDHEN; CDR2 reads SYDVKM. CDR3: CASSLSQTGEQFF. The CDR3 region has the DNA TGTGCCAGCAGTTTATCGCAGACAGGAGAGCAGTTCTTC.

The chain recombines TRBV4-1 with TRBJ1-4; D is ambiguous. In germline, CDR1 is MGHRA, CDR2 YSYEKL. This CDR3 has 16 residues. The ends were cut back, 0 bases at V and 3 bases at J, with 11 bases in the middle. CDR3 coding DNA: TGCGCCAGCAGCCAAGATAGTGGAACAGCTAATGAAAAACTGTTTTTT. Protein: CASSQDSGTANEKLFF.

This clone appeared a single time. This chain joins TRBV5-6 and TRBJ2-3; no definite D call. Germline CDR1 SGHDT, CDR2 YYEEEE. V was shortened by 0 bases and J by 7 bases, with 15 bases between the two germline ends. CDR3 length equals 15 residues. As DNA, the CDR3 is TGTGCCAGCAGCTTGGCCCTGCGAGCCCTACATACGCAGTATTTT. It encodes CASSLALRALHTQYF.

The CDR3 nucleotides read TGTGCCAGCGGACGGGACAGAGTCTACGAGCAGTACTTC. It is translated as CASGRDRVYEQYF. This sequence joins TRBV6-5 and TRBJ2-7; 7 bases are a match to TRBD1. In germline, CDR1 is MNHEY, CDR2 SVGAGI. With V trimmed by 8 bases and J by 3 bases, 7 bases remained unmatched. The CDR3 loop spans 13 amino acids.

There are many counts of this clone. The V call is TRBV28, the J call TRBJ1-6; 8 bases are a match to TRBD1. The V segment lost 6 bases and the J segment 8 bases; nucleotides outside the gene matches: 6. The CDR3 consists of 14 residues. CDR1 is MDHEN and CDR2 is SYDVKM in the germline V gene. The CDR3: CASRIRDRYSPLHF. The CDR3 DNA reads as TGTGCCAGCAGGATTAGGGACAGGTATTCACCCCTCCACTTT.

Written as DNA, the CDR3 is TGTGCCATCAGTGAGGAAACCGATGAGCAGTTCTTC. Its translation is CAISEETDEQFF. This sequence joins TRBV10-3 and TRBJ2-1; D not resolved. The CDR3 length is 12 residues. Germline V gene lookup returns CDR1 ENHRY and CDR2 SYGVKD. Trimming pared 2 bases from V and 8 bases from J, leaving 7 bases between.

This sequence joins TRBV27 and TRBJ2-5, with D unresolved. CDR1 is MNHEY, CDR2 SMNVEV, per germline (reference sequence). V lost 6 bases and J lost 5, with 13 bases in between. The CDR3 runs to 13 residues. As DNA, the CDR3 is TGTGCCAGCAGCTCCACCTCGGCCGAGACCCAGTACTTC. Amino acid sequence: CASSSTSAETQYF.

This clone appeared a few times. CDR3 loop: CASSFFQPGTDEKLFF. The CDR3 DNA follows: TGTGCCAGCAGTTTTTTTCAACCCGGGACAGATGAAAAACTGTTTTTT. The genes are TRBV28 and TRBJ1-4, with 7 nucleotides matching TRBD1. CDR3 length: 16 residues. V lost 3 bases and J lost 6; bases outside the gene matches: 10. The V gene's germline CDR1 is MDHEN and CDR2 SYDVKM.

This clone was counted ten times or more. V usage is TRBV6-5 and J usage is TRBJ2-2, with a weak D call TRBD1 (6 bases). V was cut by 6 bases and J by 5 bases, with 10 bases left in between. This CDR3 contains 13 residues. Germline V gene data show CDR1 as MNHEY and CDR2 as SVGAGI. This CDR3 reads CASRRGSTGELFF. CDR3 DNA: TGTGCCAGCAGGAGGGGGTCTACCGGGGAGCTGTTTTTT.

V usage is TRBV28 and J usage is TRBJ1-1, with a possible D match to TRBD1 (5 bases). Trimming removed 5 bases from V and 2 bases from J, with 15 bases in between. Germline V gives CDR1 MDHEN, CDR2 SYDVKM. The CDR3 is 15 amino acids. The CDR3 is CASSQAGQGNTEAFF. The CDR3 DNA follows: TGTGCCAGCAGTCAAGCAGGGCAGGGAAACACTGAAGCTTTCTTT.

The rearrangement links TRBV27 to TRBJ2-7; TRBD1 might be the D (5 bases). From germline, CDR1 is MNHEY and CDR2 SMNVEV (reference sequence). Trimming left V 7 bases short and J 2 bases short, with 15 bases between. The CDR3 loop spans 14 amino acids. Here the CDR3 reads CASTPTVAPYEQYF. The DNA for the CDR3 is TGTGCCAGCACTCCGACAGTCGCCCCCTACGAGCAGTACTTC.

V usage is TRBV27 and J usage is TRBJ2-1; D is undetermined. CDR1 and CDR2 (germline): MNHEY, SMNVEV (reference sequence). This CDR3 spans 13 amino acids. The V end was cut by 4 bases, the J end by 7 bases, with 11 bases between. CDR3 coding DNA: TGTGCCAGCAGTTCACAACCCTGGAATGAGCAGTTCTTC. As protein: CASSSQPWNEQFF.

The rearrangement uses TRBV9 and TRBJ2-7, with 11 bases fitting TRBD2. V shed 4 bases and J 3 bases; nucleotides not matched to a gene: 3. Germline CDR1 SGDLS, CDR2 YYNGEE. CDR3 size: 14 residues. CDR3 amino acids: CASSFGTSGYEQYF. As DNA, the CDR3 is TGTGCCAGCAGCTTCGGGACTAGCGGCTACGAGCAGTACTTC.

About this clone itself: Other DNA sequences in this specimen translate into the identical CDR3. The V gene is TRBV5-6, the J gene TRBJ1-2; unclear D gene. CDR1 is SGHDT and CDR2 is YYEEEE in the germline V gene. CDR3 length: 14 residues. V was clipped by 0 bases and J by 2 bases, with 8 bases between them. The CDR3 sequence is CASSLGWENYGYTF. The CDR3 DNA sequence: TGTGCCAGCAGCTTGGGGTGGGAGAACTATGGCTACACCTTC. The whole variable domain, filled in from reference TRBV5-6 and TRBJ1-2, reads DAGVTQSPTHLIKTRGQQVTLRCSPKSGHDTVSWYQQALGQGPQFIFQYYEEEERQRGNFPDRFSGHQFPNYSSELNVNALLLGDSALYLCASSLGWENYGYTFGSGTRLTVV.

The chain recombines TRBV19 with TRBJ1-2, with D perhaps matching TRBD1 (6 bases). V shed 9 bases and J shed 2 bases, with 13 bases lying between them. CDR1 and CDR2 from the germline V gene are LNHDA and SQIVND (reference sequence). The CDR3 sequence is 13 residues long. This CDR3 reads CASVTGPNYGYTF. The DNA of the CDR3 is TGTGCCAGCGTAACAGGGCCCAACTATGGCTACACCTTC. The entire variable domain, with the rest obtained from reference TRBV19 and TRBJ1-2, is as follows: DGGITQSPKYLFRKEGQNVTLSCEQNLNHDAMYWYRQDPGQGLRLIYYSQIVNDFQKGDIAEGYSVSREKKESFPLTVTSAQKNPTAFYLCASVTGPNYGYTFGSGTRLTVV.

The chain couples TRBV27 to TRBJ1-2; 7 positions agree with TRBD1. The V gene's germline CDR1 is MNHEY and CDR2 SMNVEV (reference sequence). This CDR3 comprises 15 residues. V lost 4 bases, J lost 3 bases, and 8 bases stayed unmatched. The CDR3: CASSYRGQRDYGYTF. The CDR3 DNA follows: TGTGCCAGCAGTTACCGGGGACAGCGGGACTATGGCTACACCTTC.

The chain is built from TRBV6-5 and TRBJ2-7, with D perhaps matching TRBD1 or TRBD2 (5 bases each). Deletions cut 5 bases from V and 0 bases from J, with 11 bases between. Per germline, CDR1 MNHEY and CDR2 SVGAGI. CDR3 length: 14 residues. The CDR3 region has the DNA TGTGCCAGCAGTCCGAGGGGAAGCTCCTACGAGCAGTACTTC. Its protein is CASSPRGSSYEQYF.

The chain links TRBV5-6 to TRBJ2-7; possibly TRBD1 for D (5 bases). Trimming removed 4 bases at V and 4 bases at J, with 21 bases between. CDR1 SGHDT and CDR2 YYEEEE come from the germline V gene. The CDR3 loop spans 16 amino acids. The CDR3 region is CASSAPGAVGRYEQYF. For the CDR3, the DNA is TGTGCCAGCAGCGCACCTGGGGCCGTGGGCAGGTACGAGCAGTACTTC.

Details on this clone: One base away lies a much larger clone, so this may be a sequencing read error. V is TRBV30 and J is TRBJ2-1, with TRBD2 matching 7 bases. The germline CDR1 and CDR2 sequences are GTSNPN and SVGIG (reference sequence). V was clipped by 1 base and J by 0 bases; unmatched bases: 0. CDR3 size: 14 residues. DNA of the CDR3: TGTGCCTGGAGTGGCGGGAGCTCCTACAATGAGCAGTTCTTC. Encoded protein: CAWSGGSSYNEQFF.

The chain uses TRBV11-3 and TRBJ2-2; the D gene is possibly TRBD2 (5 bases). In germline, CDR1 is SGHNT, CDR2 YENEEA. Trimming pared 4 bases from V and 5 bases from J, leaving 11 bases between. The CDR3 length is 14 residues. The CDR3 loop is CASSSVRGTGELFF. CDR3 nucleotide sequence: TGTGCCAGCAGCTCTGTTCGGGGAACCGGGGAGCTGTTTTTT. The full variable domain, its missing parts supplied by reference TRBV11-3 and TRBJ2-2, is EAGVVQSPRYKIIEKKQPVAFWCNPISGHNTLYWYLQNLGQGPELLIRYENEEAVDDSQLPKDRFSAERLKGVDSTLKIQPAELGDSAVYLCASSSVRGTGELFFGEGSRLTVL.

For the CDR3, the DNA is TGTGCCAGCAGCTTAGACAGGGGTATCACTGAAGCTTTCTTT. Its protein product is CASSLDRGITEAFF. This chain uses TRBV7-2 with TRBJ1-1; TRBD1 matches 7 bases. With 1 base clipped from V and 4 bases from J, the junction kept 3 bases outside the gene matches. There are 14 residues in the CDR3. In germline, CDR1 is SGHTA, CDR2 FQGNSA.

The V call is TRBV11-2, the J call TRBJ2-5; maybe TRBD1 (8 bases). The V end was cut by 7 bases, the J end by 11 bases, with 20 bases between. This CDR3 comprises 13 residues. CDR1 SGHAT and CDR2 FQNNGV come from the germline V gene. In DNA form, the CDR3 reads TGTGCCAGCACGTCCCAGGGGGCGGGGGAGCAGTACTTC. Protein product: CASTSQGAGEQYF. Drawing the rest from reference TRBV11-2 and TRBJ2-5, the complete variable domain is EAGVAQSPRYKIIEKRQSVAFWCNPISGHATLYWYQQILGQGPKLLIQFQNNGVVDDSQLPKDRFSAERLKGVDSTLKIQPAKLEDSAVYLCASTSQGAGEQYFGPGTRLLVL.

The gene calls are TRBV28 and TRBJ1-2, with D unclear. Looked up from germline, CDR1 is MDHEN and CDR2 is SYDVKM. V dropped 5 bases and J dropped 0 bases, with 10 bases sitting between them. The CDR3 extends over 14 amino acids. The DNA for the CDR3 is TGTGCCAGCAGTCTGCACACAACTAACTATGGCTACACCTTC. Its translation: CASSLHTTNYGYTF.

The chain combines TRBV5-1 with TRBJ2-2, with 10 bases fitting TRBD2. The germline V gene encodes CDR1 SGHRS and CDR2 YFSETQ. This CDR3 has 15 amino acids. Trimming at V came to 4 bases and at J to 4 bases, leaving 4 bases not matched to a gene. The CDR3 here is CASSPKREGTGELFF. The CDR3 nucleotides are TGCGCCAGCAGCCCCAAGCGGGAGGGCACCGGGGAGCTGTTTTTT.

The V gene is TRBV5-8, the J gene TRBJ2-7; the match to TRBD1 covers 7 bases. This CDR3 contains 15 residues. Germline values: CDR1 SGHTS, CDR2 YDEGEE. Trimming at V came to 4 bases and at J to 3 bases, leaving 10 bases not matched to a gene. The CDR3 loop is CASSKKGQQNYEQYF. The CDR3 coding sequence is TGTGCCAGCAGCAAAAAGGGACAGCAAAACTACGAGCAGTACTTC. The variable domain in full, with the rest retrieved from reference TRBV5-8 and TRBJ2-7, is EAGVTQSPTHLIKTRGQQATLRCSPISGHTSVYWYQQALGLGLQFLLWYDEGEERNRGNFPPRFSGRQFPNYSSELNVNALELEDSALYLCASSKKGQQNYEQYFGPGTRLTVT.

This clone was seen a few times. The chain employs TRBV28 and TRBJ1-2; D call uncertain. This CDR3 contains 15 residues. Germline V CDR1 and CDR2: MDHEN, SYDVKM. Trimming cost V 3 bases and J 6 bases, with 17 bases left between them. CDR3: CASSFRINTPHGYTF. The CDR3, as DNA: TGTGCCAGCAGTTTTAGGATTAACACCCCCCATGGCTACACCTTC.

J is TRBJ2-7 and V is TRBV21-1; TRBD1 is taken as the D call from the table, unchecked against the DNA. TRBV21-1 is described as a pseudogene. The CDR3 extends over 14 amino acids. The CDR3 sequence is CASILGARGHEQYF. The CDR3 DNA is TGTGCCAGCATCTTGGGAGCCAGGGGGCACGAGCAGTACTTC.

With respect to this clone: The identical CDR3 is also encoded by other nucleotide sequences in the sample. This chain uses TRBV28 with TRBJ1-5; D not resolved. The CDR3 contains 10 residues. The germline CDR1 and CDR2 sequences are MDHEN and SYDVKM. The CDR3 DNA sequence: TGTGCATCCGGCAATCAGCCCCAGCATTTT. This encodes CASGNQPQHF.

The CDR3 DNA reads as TGTGCCAGCAGCTTTAGCACAGATACGCAGTATTTT. Translating gives CASSFSTDTQYF. The rearrangement uses TRBV5-5 and TRBJ2-3; D uncertain. Trimming pared 2 bases from V and 0 bases from J, leaving 1 base between. CDR1 is SGHKS, CDR2 YYEKEE, per germline (reference sequence). CDR3 length equals 12 residues.

This rearrangement joins TRBV28 to TRBJ1-4, with 7 bases lining up with TRBD1. Germline assignment: CDR1 MDHEN and CDR2 SYDVKM. With 2 bases clipped from V and 11 bases from J, the junction kept 14 bases outside the gene matches. This CDR3 is 16 amino acids long. The CDR3 spells CASSLATGVGEGKLFF. The CDR3 DNA reads TGTGCCAGCAGTTTAGCTACAGGGGTAGGAGAGGGGAAACTGTTTTTT.

About this clone: The same CDR3 arises from other DNA sequences in this sample as well. The V call is TRBV4-1, the J call TRBJ2-1; D is ambiguous. Germline CDR1 is MGHRA and CDR2 is YSYEKL. V was pared by 1 base and J by 4 bases, with 5 bases between. The CDR3 totals 13 residues. CDR3 nucleotide sequence: TGCGCCAGCAGCCAAGCCTTGTACAATGAGCAGTTCTTC. Translated: CASSQALYNEQFF.

The table lists this clone with a few counts. This chain uses TRBV27 with TRBJ1-5; tentatively, D is TRBD1 (5 bases). V was trimmed by 6 bases and J by 0 bases, leaving 12 bases between them. Germline-derived CDR1 and CDR2 are MNHEY and SMNVEV (reference sequence). CDR3 length equals 15 residues. DNA for the CDR3: TGTGCCAGCAGCTCGGGGGGTTATAGCAATCAGCCCCAGCATTTT. It is translated as CASSSGGYSNQPQHF.